This T cell receptor beta chain was recorded in a study of siplizumab effects on memory and regulatory T cells. Germline-derived CDR1 and CDR2 are LGHNA and YNFKEQ. V was pared by 4 bases and J by 2 bases, with 18 bases between. The CDR3 consists of 18 residues. Only in-frame clones appear in the TCRdb table, and some are missing; sequencing was by immunoSEQ multiplex PCR. The sample comprises 10,000 to 15,000 clones, more than 45% of which are singletons, and 38% rests with the top ten. A remark on this clone: Its antigen remains unidentified.

The authors kept the mixed lymphocyte reaction cells in coculture at 37°C for approximately 6 days. This clonotype was obtained from a human donor in good health; the cells came from an allogeneic mixed lymphocyte reaction. Some clones in this sample may be carry-over from other donors' samples. The rearrangement joins TRBV4-2 to TRBJ2-6; the D gene could be TRBD1 or TRBD2 (5 bases each). Material for sequencing was CFSE-low (dividing) CD8+ T cells sorted from an allogeneic mixed lymphocyte reaction. The CDR3, as DNA: TGTGCCAGCAGCCTGGGACGTCTTGTCGGGGCTGGGGCCAACGTCCTGACTTTC. Translated, it gives CASSLGRLVGAGANVLTF.